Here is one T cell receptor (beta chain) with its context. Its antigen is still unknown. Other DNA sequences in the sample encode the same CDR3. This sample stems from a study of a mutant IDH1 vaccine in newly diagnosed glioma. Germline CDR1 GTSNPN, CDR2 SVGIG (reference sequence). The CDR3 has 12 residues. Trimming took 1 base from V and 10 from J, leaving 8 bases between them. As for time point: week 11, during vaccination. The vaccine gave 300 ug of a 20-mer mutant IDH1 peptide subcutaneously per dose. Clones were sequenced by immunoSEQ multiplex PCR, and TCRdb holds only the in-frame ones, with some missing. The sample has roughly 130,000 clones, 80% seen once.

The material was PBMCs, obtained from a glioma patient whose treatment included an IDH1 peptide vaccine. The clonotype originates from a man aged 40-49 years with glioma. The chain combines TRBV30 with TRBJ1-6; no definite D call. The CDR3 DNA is TGTGCCTGGAGTGAGTCCGGATCACCCCTCCACTTT. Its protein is CAWSESGSPLHF.